One and the same sample provided the 19 T cell receptor beta chains below, sequenced in a study of blood T cell repertoires in COVID-19. Repertoires were generated with immunoSEQ multiplex PCR, while TCRdb's copy carries only in-frame clones and drops some. Of roughly 400,000 clones listed, roughly 87% were seen once; the top ten hold over 2%. The source material was PBMCs or T cells enriched from blood (not recorded which). Receptors were obtained from a woman aged 40 to 50 with acute COVID-19.

A single count supports this clone. V gene TRBV2 combines with J gene TRBJ2-7; 7 nucleotides match TRBD2. The V gene end was trimmed by 4 bases and the J gene end by 2 bases; junction bases not matched to a gene: 11. This CDR3 is 16 amino acids long. Germline V gene sequence: CDR1 SNHLY, CDR2 FYNNEI. CDR3 protein: CASSGGDGGRTYEQYF. CDR3 nucleotides: TGTGCCAGCAGTGGCGGCGACGGGGGGAGGACCTACGAGCAGTACTTC.

The CDR3 loop reads CASRVQGVGTDTQYF. The CDR3, as DNA: TGTGCCAGCAGGGTACAGGGGGTAGGGACAGATACGCAGTATTTT. This chain uses TRBV2 with TRBJ2-3, with TRBD1 identical over 8 bases. The germline V gene has CDR1 SNHLY and CDR2 FYNNEI. The CDR3 consists of 15 residues. Germline trimming cut 6 bases from V and 3 bases from J; bases unmatched to any gene: 8.

V usage is TRBV7-8 and J usage is TRBJ1-2, with 11 bases identical to TRBD1. Trimming at V came to 2 bases and at J to 4 bases, leaving 12 bases not matched to a gene. CDR3 length equals 18 residues. CDR1 and CDR2 from the germline V gene are SGHVS and FQNEAQ. The CDR3 nucleotides read TGTGCCAGCAGCTTACGCGGGACAGGGGGGCTTTCAGCCTATGGCTACACCTTC. It codes for CASSLRGTGGLSAYGYTF.

This chain joins TRBV29-1 and TRBJ2-7; D possibly corresponds to TRBD1 (6 bases). CDR1 is SQVTM and CDR2 is ANQGSEA in the germline V gene. CDR3 length: 12 amino acids. The V gene lost 6 bases and the J gene lost 2 bases, with 11 bases spanning the gap. As DNA, the CDR3 is TGCAGCGTCCGGGACAAAGCCTACGAGCAGTACTTC. It translates to CSVRDKAYEQYF.

The chain is built from TRBV19 and TRBJ1-1; D remains ambiguous. CDR3 length equals 15 residues. V was shortened by 2 bases and J by 2 bases, with 12 bases between the two germline ends. Looked up from germline, CDR1 is LNHDA and CDR2 is SQIVND (reference sequence). CDR3 sequence: CASSISSDFNTEAFF. The CDR3 nucleotides read TGTGCCAGTAGTATATCATCAGATTTTAACACTGAAGCTTTCTTT.

This sequence joins TRBV24-1 and TRBJ2-1; possibly TRBD1 for D (5 bases). The CDR3 is 16 amino acids. The germline V gene encodes CDR1 KGHDR and CDR2 SFDVKD. V lost 2 bases and J 1 base, leaving 11 bases between the germline ends. The CDR3 is CATSDSQGRSYNEQFF. CDR3 nucleotide sequence: TGTGCCACCAGTGATTCCCAGGGAAGATCCTACAATGAGCAGTTCTTC.

The chain uses TRBV6-5 and TRBJ1-5; possibly TRBD1 for D (6 bases). This CDR3 is 15 amino acids long. V lost 6 bases and J lost 4, with 16 bases in between. Germline V gives CDR1 MNHEY, CDR2 SVGAGI. The CDR3 DNA reads TGTGCCAGCAGCGTGACAGGTGCATATAATCAGCCCCAGCATTTT. It codes for CASSVTGAYNQPQHF.

The chain joins TRBV2 to TRBJ1-1; tentative D call: TRBD1 (6 bases). The CDR3 has 14 residues. Germline V lookup: CDR1 SNHLY, CDR2 FYNNEI. The V and J ends lost 3 bases and 1 base respectively, with 9 bases between them. Written as DNA, the CDR3 is TGTGCCAGCAGTGAGGACAGCCCGAACACTGAAGCTTTCTTT. Protein product: CASSEDSPNTEAFF.

V and J are TRBV18 and TRBJ2-1; D not resolved. Per the germline V gene, CDR1 is KGHSH and CDR2 is LQKENI. Trimming stripped 1 base from V and 5 bases from J, with 12 bases between. CDR3 length: 15 amino acids. CDR3 coding DNA: TGTGCCAGCTCACCACTGTCAGGTGCTGACAATGAGCAGTTCTTC. This codes for CASSPLSGADNEQFF.

This rearrangement joins TRBV6-1 to TRBJ1-2; unclear D gene. The CDR3 length is 13 residues. Per the germline V gene, CDR1 is MNHNS and CDR2 is SASEGT. V gave up 3 bases and J gave up 4 bases, with 9 bases separating them. The CDR3 coding sequence is TGTGCCAGCAGTGATCTGATAGCCTATGGCTACACCTTC. Its translation: CASSDLIAYGYTF.

The V call is TRBV29-1, the J call TRBJ2-7; 8 bases line up with TRBD1. Trimming cost V 0 bases and J 2 bases; bases outside gene matches: 9. The CDR3 covers 16 residues. The V gene's germline CDR1 is SQVTM and CDR2 ANQGSEA. CDR3: CSVEDRGRGPPYEQYF. In nucleotides, the CDR3 is TGCAGCGTTGAAGATCGCGGCAGGGGGCCCCCCTACGAGCAGTACTTC.

This chain joins TRBV24-1 and TRBJ2-1; 12 bases line up with TRBD2. The J segment lost 2 bases and the V segment lost 0 bases, leaving 1 base of the junction unmatched. The CDR3 consists of 17 residues. CDR1 KGHDR and CDR2 SFDVKD come from the germline V gene. The DNA for the CDR3 is TGTGCCACCAGTGATTTGGCTAGCGGGGGGGCCTACAATGAGCAGTTCTTC. This codes for CATSDLASGGAYNEQFF.

J is TRBJ2-3 and V is TRBV5-4, with 7 bases fitting TRBD2. The CDR3 length is 16 residues. The germline V gene encodes CDR1 SGHNT and CDR2 YYREEE (reference sequence). Losses at the gene ends were 4 bases for V and 0 bases for J; bases not matched to a gene: 8. DNA of the CDR3: TGTGCCAGCAGCCTCCCCCCCGGGGGGAGCACAGATACGCAGTATTTT. This codes for CASSLPPGGSTDTQYF.

The genes are TRBV5-4 and TRBJ1-2; TRBD1 agrees at 9 bases. The CDR3 spans 16 residues. Germline V gives CDR1 SGHNT, CDR2 YYREEE (reference sequence). J lost 7 bases, V lost 4 bases, and 14 bases had no gene match. The CDR3 bases are TGTGCCAGCAGCCCAGAGTTGTACAGGGGGCATGGTGGCTACACCTTC. Protein: CASSPELYRGHGGYTF.

The chain joins TRBV28 to TRBJ1-1, with 7 bases aligning to TRBD1. Germline CDR1 and CDR2: MDHEN and SYDVKM. Unmatched junction bases numbered 13, after V lost 8 bases and J lost 1 base. The CDR3 is 16 residues long. This chain's CDR3 is CASPPHSGTANTEAFF. In DNA form, the CDR3 reads TGTGCCAGCCCGCCACACTCCGGGACAGCGAACACTGAAGCTTTCTTT.

The rearrangement uses TRBV7-9 and TRBJ2-7; D might be TRBD1 (7 bases). From germline, CDR1 is SEHNR and CDR2 FQNEAQ (reference sequence). V was cut by 2 bases and J by 2 bases, with 22 bases left in between. The CDR3 is 18 amino acids. CDR3 residues: CASSLWKRARGVPYEQYF. CDR3 DNA: TGTGCCAGCAGCTTATGGAAAAGGGCCAGGGGGGTTCCCTACGAGCAGTACTTC.

The chain recombines TRBV27 with TRBJ2-6, with a weak D call TRBD2 (6 bases). The V gene lost 6 bases and the J gene lost 2 bases, with 14 bases spanning the gap. CDR1 and CDR2 (germline): MNHEY, SMNVEV (reference sequence). This CDR3 spans 16 amino acids. The CDR3: CASSRPGVAGANVLTF. CDR3 DNA: TGTGCCAGCAGCCGTCCGGGGGTGGCTGGGGCCAACGTCCTGACTTTC.

The chain has TRBV5-1 and TRBJ1-4; 12 bases map to TRBD1. The junction had 5 bases not matched to a gene; V was cut back by 4 bases and J by 7 bases. This CDR3 has 15 residues. The germline V gene encodes CDR1 SGHRS and CDR2 YFSETQ. Written as DNA, the CDR3 is TGCGCCAGCAGCCGGGGACAGGGGGCAGGTGAAAAACTGTTTTTT. This codes for CASSRGQGAGEKLFF.

The chain combines TRBV7-9 with TRBJ1-3; 7 bases fit TRBD1. CDR1 SEHNR and CDR2 FQNEAQ come from the germline V gene (reference sequence). The CDR3 loop spans 14 amino acids. J lost 3 bases, V lost 5 bases, and 4 bases had no gene match. In nucleotides, the CDR3 is TGTGCCAGCAGCCTACGGGACAGTGGAAACACCATATATTTT. This encodes CASSLRDSGNTIYF. Based on the CDR3 plus reference TRBV7-9 and TRBJ1-3, the full variable domain is DTGVSQNPRHKITKRGQNVTFRCDPISEHNRLYWYRQTLGQGPEFLTYFQNEAQLEKSRLLSDRFSAERPKGSFSTLEIQRTEQGDSAMYLCASSLRDSGNTIYFGEGSWLTVV.